This TCR beta chain was profiled in a study of cytomegalovirus exposure and HLA in healthy donors. Study outcomes and limitations: The classifier reportedly diagnosed cytomegalovirus status with high specificity and sensitivity.

This clone was picked up a small number of times. The antigen remains undetermined. PCR used 60 Vbeta primers and 13 Jbeta primers. This table comes from immunoSEQ multiplex PCR, and its TCRdb copy is limited to in-frame clones, with some not included. The data hold 150,000 to 200,000 clones, with around 80% observed a single time. Germline loops: CDR1 SQVTM, CDR2 ANQGSEA. The V segment lost 8 bases and the J segment 1 base; nucleotides outside the gene matches: 2. The CDR3 has 12 amino acids. This TCR derives from a human donor in good health. Sequencing was carried out using PBMCs. V gene TRBV29-1 combines with J gene TRBJ1-1, with 9 bases identical to TRBD1. The CDR3 region is CSSGQGNTEAFF. In nucleotides, the CDR3 is TGCAGCTCGGGACAGGGGAACACTGAAGCTTTCTTT.